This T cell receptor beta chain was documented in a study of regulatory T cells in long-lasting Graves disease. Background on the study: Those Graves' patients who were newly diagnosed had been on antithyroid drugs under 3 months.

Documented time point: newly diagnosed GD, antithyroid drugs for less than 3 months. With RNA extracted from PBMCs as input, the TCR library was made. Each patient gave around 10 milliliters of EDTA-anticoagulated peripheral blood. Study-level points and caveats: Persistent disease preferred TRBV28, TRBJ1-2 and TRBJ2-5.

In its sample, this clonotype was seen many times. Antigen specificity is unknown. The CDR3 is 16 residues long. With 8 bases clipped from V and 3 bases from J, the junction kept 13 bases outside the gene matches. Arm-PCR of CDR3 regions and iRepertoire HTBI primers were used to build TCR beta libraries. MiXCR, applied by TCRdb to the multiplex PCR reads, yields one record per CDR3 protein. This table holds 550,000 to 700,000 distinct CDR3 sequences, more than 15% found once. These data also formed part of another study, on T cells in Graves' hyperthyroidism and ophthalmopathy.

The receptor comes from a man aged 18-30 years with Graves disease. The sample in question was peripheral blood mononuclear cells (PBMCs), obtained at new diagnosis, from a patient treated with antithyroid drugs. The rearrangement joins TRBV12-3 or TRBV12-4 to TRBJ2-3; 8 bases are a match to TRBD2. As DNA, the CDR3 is TGTGCCAGCTCCACTACGGGGGGGAGCCGAACAGATACGCAGTATTTT. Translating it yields CASSTTGGSRTDTQYF.